This paragraph covers one T cell receptor beta chain sequence. Antigen unknown. The data derive from a study of blood T cells in healthy people across ages. The study's findings and limits: Investigators treated diversity estimates from one million T cells as underestimates. Diversity of TCR beta per million T cells declined in a roughly linear way with age.

The CDR3 runs to 14 residues. Trimming left V 5 bases short and J 2 bases short, with 13 bases between. Germline-derived CDR1 and CDR2 are MNHEY and SMNVEV (reference sequence). Alongside a J-beta primer mix, a sample-barcoded 5' primer served in a second PCR lasting 7 to 11 cycles. Every sample gave at least 2.5 million paired-end reads containing CDR3. MiXCR was run by TCRdb on the 5' RACE reads, yielding one entry per CDR3 protein. The profile shows 550,000 to 800,000 distinct CDR3 sequences, approximately 21% of them singletons. The receptor's source is a man in his 70s in good health. V gene TRBV27 combines with J gene TRBJ2-7, with D perhaps TRBD1 (6 bases). Sequencing used blood. For the CDR3, the DNA is TGTGCCAGCAGTCCCAACAGGGATGCCTACGAGCAGTACTTC. Amino acids: CASSPNRDAYEQYF.